Included here is one TCR beta chain sequence, with context. Its antigen is undetermined. The data belong to a study of vaccination and CD4 T cells after COVID-19. In the study overall: Collection of post-vaccine samples followed dose two by a median approximately 68 days, spanning a range of 14 to 241.

Treatment described: roughly 11-day PBMC culture with coronavirus spike peptide pools or control peptides (ViraFEST assay). ViraFEST relied on peptide pools to expand antigen-specific T cells; the TCRs were sequenced afterward. Cultured CD4+ T-cell DNA underwent Oncomine TCR Beta short-read sequencing. TCRdb called the PCR reads again in MiXCR, with one record for every CDR3 protein. Of fewer than 15,000 distinct CDR3 sequences in the sample, 40% to 45% were seen once. The sequence derives from a human donor with COVID-19. The sequencing input was cultured CD4+ T cells from blood.

The CDR3, as DNA: TGTGCCAGCGCCTCTGGGACTAGCGGGGGGTATGTAGAGACCCAGTACTTC. Its translation is CASASGTSGGYVETQYF. This sequence joins TRBV9 and TRBJ2-5, with 15 bases matching TRBD2. V dropped 7 bases and J dropped 4; count of bases not matched to a gene: 11. This CDR3 has 17 residues. Germline V gene sequence: CDR1 SGDLS, CDR2 YYNGEE.